This TCR beta chain was sequenced in a study of blood T cells in healthy people across ages. The CDR3 is made up of 16 amino acids. Trimming pared 4 bases from V and 0 bases from J, leaving 14 bases between. Germline V gene sequence: CDR1 SNHLY, CDR2 FYNNEI. Only a few counts were recorded for this clonotype. The authors ran a second PCR of roughly 6 to 12 cycles using a sample-barcoded 5' primer and a J-beta primer mix. In TCRdb, the 5' RACE reads were re-called with MiXCR into one record per CDR3 protein. The sample records about 1.6 million distinct CDR3 sequences, about 35% being singletons. This sequence was found in a woman in her thirties in good health. The genes are TRBV2 and TRBJ2-3; the D is unclear. Specimen: blood. The CDR3 sequence: CASSVLRRSSTDTQYF. Here the CDR3 DNA reads TGTGCCAGCAGTGTTCTGAGACGGTCAAGCACAGATACGCAGTATTTT.